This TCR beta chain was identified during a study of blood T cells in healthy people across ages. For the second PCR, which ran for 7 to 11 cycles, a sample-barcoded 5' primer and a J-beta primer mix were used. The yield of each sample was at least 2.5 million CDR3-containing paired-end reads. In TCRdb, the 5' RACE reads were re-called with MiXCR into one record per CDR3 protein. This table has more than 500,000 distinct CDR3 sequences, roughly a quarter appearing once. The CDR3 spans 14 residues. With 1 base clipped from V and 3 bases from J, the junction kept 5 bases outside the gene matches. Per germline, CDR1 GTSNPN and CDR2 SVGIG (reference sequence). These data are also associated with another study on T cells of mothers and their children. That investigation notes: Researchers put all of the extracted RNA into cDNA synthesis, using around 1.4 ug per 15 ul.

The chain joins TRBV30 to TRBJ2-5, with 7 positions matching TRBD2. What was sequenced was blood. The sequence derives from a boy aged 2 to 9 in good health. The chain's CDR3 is CAWSGWLAEETQYF. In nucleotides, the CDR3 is TGTGCCTGGAGTGGATGGCTAGCGGAAGAGACCCAGTACTTC.